This T cell receptor beta chain is drawn from a study of cytomegalovirus exposure and HLA in healthy donors. The CDR3 contains 14 residues. Germline lookup yields CDR1 SGHRS and CDR2 YFSETQ. Trimming at V came to 5 bases and at J to 1 base, leaving 1 base not matched to a gene. The PCR employed 60 Vbeta primers together with 13 Jbeta primers. Measured with immunoSEQ multiplex PCR; TCRdb has only the in-frame clones, and not every one. The sample records 150,000 to 200,000 clones, about 59% being singletons. This TCR was recovered from a man between 40 and 49 years old in good health and CMV-seronegative. Sequencing was performed on PBMCs. The chain carries TRBV5-1 and TRBJ1-1; 11 nucleotides align to TRBD1. The chain's CDR3 is CASRGQGANTEAFF. The CDR3 DNA sequence: TGCGCCAGCAGAGGACAGGGGGCGAACACTGAAGCTTTCTTT.